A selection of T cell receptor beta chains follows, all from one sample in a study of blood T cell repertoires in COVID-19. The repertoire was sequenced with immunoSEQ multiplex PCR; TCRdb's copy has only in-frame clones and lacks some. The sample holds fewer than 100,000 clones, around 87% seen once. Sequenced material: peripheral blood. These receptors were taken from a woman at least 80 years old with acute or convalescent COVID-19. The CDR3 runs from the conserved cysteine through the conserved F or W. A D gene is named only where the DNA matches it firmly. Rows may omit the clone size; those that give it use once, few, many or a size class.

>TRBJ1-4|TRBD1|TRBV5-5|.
TGTGCCAGCAGCCGGACGGGACAGACCCATGCGGGTGAAAAACTGTTTTTT
CASSRTGQTHAGEKLFF
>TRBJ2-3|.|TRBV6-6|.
TGTGCCAGCACCCAACTAATCTCCGTCGATACGCAGTATTTT
CASTQLISVDTQYF
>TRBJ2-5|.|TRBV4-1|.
TGCGCCAGCAGCCAAGATGTGGGAGGGGGCCAAGAGACCCAGTACTTC
CASSQDVGGGQETQYF
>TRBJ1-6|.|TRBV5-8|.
TGTGCCAGCAGCTTGATGGGGGGTACCTATAATTCACCCCTCCACTTT
CASSLMGGTYNSPLHF
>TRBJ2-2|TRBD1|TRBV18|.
TGTGCCAGCTCACCTCCGACAGGGAGCGTCACCGGGGAGCTGTTTTTT
CASSPPTGSVTGELFF
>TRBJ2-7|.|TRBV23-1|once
TGCGCCAGCAGTCCCACGGGGGTTCAGGGCGAGCAGTACTTC
CASSPTGVQGEQYF
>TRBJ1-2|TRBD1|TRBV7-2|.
TGTGCCAGCAGCTTTAGGCAGGGGGCGATTTCGGATGGCTACACCTTC
CASSFRQGAISDGYTF
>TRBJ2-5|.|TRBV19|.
TGTGCCAGTAGTATAGGGGGGGTAGGGGAGACCCAGTACTTC
CASSIGGVGETQYF
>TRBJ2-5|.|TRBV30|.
TGTGCCTGGAGTTACGGGGACTTTAAAGAGACCCAGTACTTC
CAWSYGDFKETQYF
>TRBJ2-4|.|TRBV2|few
TGTGCAACTCAAGGTGTCGGAGAAAACATTCAGTACTTC
CATQGVGENIQYF
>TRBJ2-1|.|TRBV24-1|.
TGTGCCACCAGTGATTCCCCCGACAATGAGCAGTTCTTC
CATSDSPDNEQFF
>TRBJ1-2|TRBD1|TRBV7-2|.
TGTGCCAGCAGGTCCACAGGGGATTATGGCTACACCTTC
CASRSTGDYGYTF
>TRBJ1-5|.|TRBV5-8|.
TGTGCCAGCAGCTTGTCGGAGGGTTATAGCAATCAGCCCCAGCATTTT
CASSLSEGYSNQPQHF
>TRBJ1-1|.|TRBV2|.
TGTGCCAGCAGTGAGTCCCTAACCAGGGTTGGATCTGAAGCTTTCTTT
CASSESLTRVGSEAFF
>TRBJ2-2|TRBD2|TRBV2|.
TGTGCCAGCTCGACTAGCGGGAGTCCCACCGGGGAGCTGTTTTTT
CASSTSGSPTGELFF
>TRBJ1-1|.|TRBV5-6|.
TGTGCCAGCAGCTGGGGACCAGGGGTAAGCGAAGCTTTCTTT
CASSWGPGVSEAFF
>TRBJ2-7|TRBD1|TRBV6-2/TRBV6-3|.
TGTGCCAGCAGTTGCCCGGGACAGGGGACACCCCTTTCCTACGAGCAGTACTTC
CASSCPGQGTPLSYEQYF
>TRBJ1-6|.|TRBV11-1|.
TGTGCCAGCTCATCAGACACCCAGGGCGGTTCACCCCTCCACTTT
CASSSDTQGGSPLHF